A single sample gave rise to the 10 T cell receptor beta chains below, sequenced in a study of cytomegalovirus exposure and HLA in healthy donors. The PCR used 60 Vbeta and 13 Jbeta primers. Assay: immunoSEQ multiplex PCR; the TCRdb copy retains only in-frame clones and omits some. In the table there are fewer than 150,000 clones, approximately 80% of which are singletons. Input material: PBMCs. The source is a male donor in good health and CMV-seronegative.

This chain uses TRBV7-2 with TRBJ1-1, with TRBD1 matching 9 bases. J gave up 5 bases and V 5 bases, and 3 bases lay outside the gene matches. The CDR3 has 13 residues. The V gene's germline CDR1 is SGHTA and CDR2 FQGNSA. The CDR3 DNA is TGTGCCAGCAGCACGGACAGGGGAACTGAAGCTTTCTTT. It yields the protein CASSTDRGTEAFF.

The rearrangement uses TRBV9 and TRBJ1-1; D ambiguous. Germline-derived CDR1 and CDR2 are SGDLS and YYNGEE. V lost 4 bases and J 1 base, leaving 8 bases between the germline ends. This CDR3 is built from 13 residues. The CDR3 here is CASSPFKNTEAFF. In DNA form, the CDR3 reads TGTGCCAGCAGCCCCTTTAAGAACACTGAAGCTTTCTTT.

Details on this clone: A read error may produce the germline difference seen at one junction end. J is TRBJ2-3 and V is TRBV5-1; 9 nucleotides agree with TRBD2. Germline V gene data show CDR1 as SGHRS and CDR2 as YFSETQ. The CDR3 sequence is 21 residues long. The chain's CDR3 is CASSLESTAGGPSSSTDTQYF. The CDR3 DNA reads TGCGCCAGCAGTTTGGAGTCGACGGCGGGGGGGCCTTCTTCTAGCACAGATACGCAGTATTTT.

The chain combines TRBV7-8 with TRBJ2-2; D remains ambiguous. This CDR3 is built from 14 residues. Deletions cut 5 bases from V and 1 base from J, with 8 bases between. Looked up from germline, CDR1 is SGHVS and CDR2 is FQNEAQ. The CDR3 nucleotides read TGTGCCAGCAGCCGGGTTAGGAACACCGGGGAGCTGTTTTTT. Protein product: CASSRVRNTGELFF.

The J gene is TRBJ2-1, the V gene TRBV15; a possible D gene is TRBD2 (5 bases). V was cut by 1 base and J by 2 bases, with 15 bases left in between. Germline V gene data show CDR1 as LNHNV and CDR2 as YYDKDF (reference sequence). CDR3 size: 17 residues. The DNA for the CDR3 is TGTGCCACCAGCAGAGGGCCAGTAGCGATTCCCTACAATGAGCAGTTCTTC. Translating it yields CATSRGPVAIPYNEQFF.

V gene TRBV5-1 combines with J gene TRBJ1-1, with 8 bases that match TRBD1. V lost 0 bases, J lost 6 bases, and 7 bases stayed unmatched. Germline V lookup: CDR1 SGHRS, CDR2 YFSETQ. The CDR3 loop spans 15 amino acids. The CDR3 nucleotides read TGCGCCAGCAGCTTGGACCAGGGGGCGAGCCCTGAAGCTTTCTTT. Its protein is CASSLDQGASPEAFF. Combining the CDR3 with reference TRBV5-1 and TRBJ1-1 gives the whole variable domain KAGVTQTPRYLIKTRGQQVTLSCSPISGHRSVSWYQQTPGQGLQFLFEYFSETQRNKGNFPGRFSGRQFSNSRSEMNVSTLELGDSALYLCASSLDQGASPEAFFGQGTRLTVV.

The chain uses TRBV5-1 and TRBJ2-2, with D unclear. V lost 0 bases and J 6 bases, leaving 12 bases between the germline ends. The V gene's germline CDR1 is SGHRS and CDR2 YFSETQ. There are 15 residues in the CDR3. CDR3 amino acids: CASSLEKLVAGELFF. Here the CDR3 DNA reads TGCGCCAGCAGCTTGGAGAAGCTGGTCGCCGGGGAGCTGTTTTTT. Full variable domain (remainder filled in from reference TRBV5-1 and TRBJ2-2): KAGVTQTPRYLIKTRGQQVTLSCSPISGHRSVSWYQQTPGQGLQFLFEYFSETQRNKGNFPGRFSGRQFSNSRSEMNVSTLELGDSALYLCASSLEKLVAGELFFGEGSRLTVL.

This chain uses TRBV6-1 with TRBJ2-7; possibly TRBD2 for D (6 bases). The germline V gene encodes CDR1 MNHNS and CDR2 SASEGT. The CDR3 totals 14 residues. Trimming stripped 8 bases from V and 1 base from J, with 15 bases between. CDR3 coding DNA: TGTGCCAGCGGGTCTCGGGGGTCTTCCTACGAGCAGTACTTC. This encodes CASGSRGSSYEQYF.

The chain combines TRBV7-9 with TRBJ2-6, with D perhaps TRBD2 (5 bases). The CDR3 covers 16 residues. V lost 11 bases and J lost 0, with 17 bases in between. Germline-derived CDR1 and CDR2 are SEHNR and FQNEAQ (reference sequence). The CDR3 protein is CASLDLKVSGANVLTF. The CDR3 DNA reads as TGTGCCTCCTTGGACTTAAAAGTCTCTGGGGCCAACGTCCTGACTTTC.

The chain joins TRBV5-1 to TRBJ1-1, with D unresolved. The CDR3 sequence is 15 residues long. Looked up from germline, CDR1 is SGHRS and CDR2 is YFSETQ. V dropped 1 base and J dropped 0 bases, with 10 bases sitting between them. The CDR3 is CASSLQEGLNTEAFF. The CDR3 DNA sequence: TGCGCCAGCAGCTTGCAGGAGGGATTGAACACTGAAGCTTTCTTT.